Shown below are 28 T cell receptor beta chains from a single sample sequenced in a study of blood T cells in healthy people across ages (dated by TCRdb to about 2015). Library prep was done by 5' RACE. TCRdb shows the sequencer as Illumina HiSeq 2500. The second PCR ran for roughly 7 to 12 cycles and used a J-beta primer mix along with a sample-barcoded 5' primer. TCRdb took the public reads, trimmed them with fastp at Q25, ran MiXCR for clone calling and kept in-frame beta chains. Rows with one shared CDR3 protein collapse into an entry with the most common genes and DNA. In all, the sample holds 1.4 million to 1.5 million distinct CDR3 sequences, and 35% to 45% of those were seen once. Clones ranked in the top ten supply roughly 7.9% of the sample. Sequenced material: blood. These receptor sequences come from a woman under 30 in good health.

V is TRBV20-1 and J is TRBJ2-1; D remains ambiguous. There are 14 residues in the CDR3. Germline CDR1 reads DFQATT; CDR2 reads SNEGSKA (reference sequence). The V end lost 5 bases, the J end lost 6 bases, and 17 bases lay between the germline ends. CDR3 sequence reads: CSAALRSDFNEQFF. CDR3 nucleotides: TGCAGTGCTGCCCTCCGTAGTGACTTCAATGAGCAGTTCTTC.

The chain links TRBV9 to TRBJ2-1; no clear D. Trimming cost V 0 bases and J 10 bases, with 17 bases left between them. The germline CDR1 and CDR2 sequences are SGDLS and YYNGEE. The CDR3 is 15 residues long. The CDR3 coding sequence is TGTGCCAGCAGCGTAGTTCCAGGATCAGCCGGCGAGCAGTTCTTC. This encodes CASSVVPGSAGEQFF.

This clonotype occurred once. Here the CDR3 reads CASSLSRGPGETQYF. CDR3 nucleotides: TGTGCCAGCAGTTTATCCCGGGGCCCAGGGGAGACCCAGTACTTC. The chain is built from TRBV28 and TRBJ2-5; D may be TRBD1 or TRBD2 (5 bases each). CDR3 size: 15 residues. V was shortened by 1 base and J by 5 bases, with 14 bases between the two germline ends. The germline gives CDR1 MDHEN, CDR2 SYDVKM.

The rearrangement links TRBV18 to TRBJ2-3; no clear D gene. Germline V gives CDR1 KGHSH, CDR2 LQKENI. The CDR3 loop spans 16 amino acids. Trimming stripped 1 base from V and 0 bases from J, with 11 bases between. CDR3 nucleotides: TGTGCCAGCTCACCACGAGATAGGGATAGCACAGATACGCAGTATTTT. Translation gives CASSPRDRDSTDTQYF.

This rearrangement joins TRBV9 to TRBJ2-3; D may be TRBD1 (5 bases). The CDR3 covers 14 residues. Germline-derived CDR1 and CDR2 are SGDLS and YYNGEE. Trimming stripped 1 base from V and 5 bases from J, with 11 bases between. CDR3 protein: CASSVWGRGDTQYF. The CDR3 DNA reads as TGTGCCAGCAGCGTATGGGGTAGGGGAGATACGCAGTATTTT.

This chain connects TRBV24-1 to TRBJ2-5; TRBD2 aligns across 8 bases. Germline CDR1 reads KGHDR; CDR2 reads SFDVKD. The CDR3 is 15 residues long. Trimming took 12 bases from V and 0 from J; bases not matched to a gene: 11. Written as DNA, the CDR3 is TGTGCCTGCCGGTGGCGGGGGGCCTACCAAGAGACCCAGTACTTC. Encoded protein: CACRWRGAYQETQYF.

The J gene is TRBJ2-1, the V gene TRBV3-1; 10 nucleotides line up with TRBD2. V was clipped by 4 bases and J by 6 bases; unmatched bases: 6. The germline V gene has CDR1 LGHDT and CDR2 YNNKEL (reference sequence). The CDR3 has 15 residues. As DNA, the CDR3 is TGTGCCAGCAGCCGCTTTAGCGGGGGGATCAATGAGCAGTTCTTC. Protein: CASSRFSGGINEQFF.

Details on this clonotype: A junction end diverges from the germline sequence, so it may reflect a read error. The chain is built from TRBV7-2 and TRBJ1-2; TRBD1 is a possible D gene (6 bases). Germline loops: CDR1 SGHTA, CDR2 FQGNSA. This CDR3 region has 13 residues. This chain's CDR3 is CANSLNRDGGYTF. The DNA for the CDR3 is TGTGCCAACAGCTTAAACAGGGATGGCGGCTACACCTTC.

The chain uses TRBV11-2 and TRBJ1-6; maybe TRBD1 (5 bases). CDR3 length: 15 amino acids. Germline assignment: CDR1 SGHAT and CDR2 FQNNGV. Trimming stripped 1 base from V and 7 bases from J, with 11 bases between. In DNA, the CDR3 is TGTGCCAGCAGCTTAGCCAGGGAAGGAAATTCACCCCTCCACTTT. Its protein is CASSLAREGNSPLHF.

This clonotype was observed a handful of times. The genes are TRBV18 and TRBJ2-7, with TRBD1 as a possible D gene (6 bases). The CDR3 covers 15 residues. The germline V gene has CDR1 KGHSH and CDR2 LQKENI. V was pared by 3 bases and J by 4 bases, with 16 bases between. This chain's CDR3 is CASSPPGTRRYEQYF. DNA of the CDR3: TGTGCCAGCTCACCCCCTGGGACAAGACGTTACGAGCAGTACTTC.

The CDR3 nucleotides are TGTGCCAGCAGCTTAGTCAGAACTAGCTGGGAGGAGTACGAGCAGTACTTC. This gives the protein CASSLVRTSWEEYEQYF. V usage is TRBV11-2 and J usage is TRBJ2-7; D is perhaps TRBD2 (6 bases). The CDR3 totals 17 residues. Germline CDR1 and CDR2: SGHAT and FQNNGV. Trimming stripped 1 base from V and 4 bases from J, with 20 bases between. Based on the CDR3 plus reference TRBV11-2 and TRBJ2-7, the full variable domain is EAGVAQSPRYKIIEKRQSVAFWCNPISGHATLYWYQQILGQGPKLLIQFQNNGVVDDSQLPKDRFSAERLKGVDSTLKIQPAKLEDSAVYLCASSLVRTSWEEYEQYFGPGTRLTVT.

The rearrangement uses TRBV30 and TRBJ2-7, with 8 positions matching TRBD2. V gave up 0 bases and J gave up 2 bases; unmatched junction bases: 9. CDR1 and CDR2 from the germline V gene are GTSNPN and SVGIG (reference sequence). This CDR3 has 16 residues. The DNA of the CDR3 is TGTGCCTGGAGTGTACTAATTGGGACTAGAACCTACGAGCAGTACTTC. Translation gives CAWSVLIGTRTYEQYF.

V is TRBV21-1 and J is TRBJ2-7. TRBV21-1 is annotated as a pseudogene. This CDR3 region has 15 residues. As DNA, the CDR3 is TGTGCCAGCAGCAAAGCTGGGATCCCACCCTACGAGCAGTACTTC. Protein sequence: CASSKAGIPPYEQYF.

This clonotype occurred a few times. This chain connects TRBV4-1 to TRBJ2-7; 7 nucleotides align to TRBD2. The CDR3 covers 17 residues. Losses at the gene ends were 4 bases for V and 1 base for J; bases not matched to a gene: 13. The germline CDR1 and CDR2 sequences are MGHRA and YSYEKL. This chain's CDR3 is CASSPKHGLVLSYEQYF. Here the CDR3 DNA reads TGCGCCAGCAGCCCTAAACATGGACTAGTTTTGTCCTACGAGCAGTACTTC.

This clonotype occurred a few times. V usage is TRBV12-3 or TRBV12-4 and J usage is TRBJ1-2; 9 bases are shared with TRBD1. This CDR3 spans 14 amino acids. Trimming took 7 bases from V and 7 from J; bases not matched to a gene: 10. CDR3 sequence: CASKRPGQGPGYTF. CDR3 coding DNA: TGTGCCAGCAAGCGCCCGGGACAGGGTCCTGGCTACACCTTC.

For this clonotype: One end of the junction fails to match germline, which may point to a read error. This chain joins TRBV3-1 and TRBJ2-1; 14 nucleotides align to TRBD2. The CDR3 consists of 16 residues. Germline CDR1 is LGHDT and CDR2 is YNNKEL (reference sequence). The CDR3 nucleotides are TGTGCCGGCAGCCAAGAAGGGACTAGCGGGAGTGGTGAGCAGTTCTTC. It specifies CAGSQEGTSGSGEQFF.

This clonotype has just a few counts. This chain links TRBV3-1 with TRBJ2-1; maybe TRBD2 (5 bases). V was shortened by 1 base and J by 4 bases, with 11 bases between the two germline ends. The CDR3 has 15 amino acids. Germline CDR1 is LGHDT and CDR2 is YNNKEL (reference sequence). The CDR3 nucleotides read TGTGCCAGCAGCCAAGTGGCGGGTTTGTACAATGAGCAGTTCTTC. Translating it yields CASSQVAGLYNEQFF.

This chain links TRBV11-1 with TRBJ2-7; TRBD2 agrees at 13 bases. This CDR3 is built from 22 residues. Losses at the gene ends were 2 bases for V and 2 bases for J; bases not matched to a gene: 21. Per the germline V gene, CDR1 is SGHAT and CDR2 is FQDESV (reference sequence). The CDR3: CASSLPRTSGRILDTLTYEQYF. Written as DNA, the CDR3 is TGTGCCAGCAGCTTACCCCGGACTAGCGGGAGAATCTTAGACACATTAACCTACGAGCAGTACTTC.

The genes are TRBV12-3 or TRBV12-4 and TRBJ2-5; 9 bases align to TRBD2. The CDR3 length is 13 residues. With 5 bases clipped from V and 5 bases from J, the junction kept 3 bases outside the gene matches. The CDR3 coding sequence is TGTGCCAGCAGTGGGACTAGCCGGGAGACCCAGTACTTC. Protein: CASSGTSRETQYF.

The chain employs TRBV20-1 and TRBJ1-5; no firm D call. Trimming removed 3 bases at V and 0 bases at J, with 12 bases between. This CDR3 comprises 15 residues. Germline assignment: CDR1 DFQATT and CDR2 SNEGSKA (reference sequence). CDR3 sequence: CSASPTLDSNQPQHF. The DNA for the CDR3 is TGCAGTGCTAGTCCCACATTGGATAGCAATCAGCCCCAGCATTTT.

The V gene is TRBV10-3, the J gene TRBJ1-1; 11 bases fit TRBD1. The CDR3 is made up of 15 amino acids. CDR1 and CDR2 from the germline V gene are ENHRY and SYGVKD. The ends lost 10 bases at V and 1 base at J; junction bases unmatched: 8. The DNA for the CDR3 is TGTGCCACTTCCGGGACAGGGGGAGAGAACACTGAAGCTTTCTTT. This encodes CATSGTGGENTEAFF.

The chain links TRBV11-2 to TRBJ2-5, with TRBD2 matching 7 bases. The DNA matches TRBJ2-7 better at its end, which makes the J call doubtful. The CDR3 contains 13 residues. Germline V gene data show CDR1 as SGHAT and CDR2 as FQNNGV. The CDR3 loop is CASSQAGVVEQYF. The CDR3 coding sequence is TGTGCCAGCAGCCAGGCGGGAGTCGTCGAGCAGTACTTC.

On this clonotype: One junction end does not reproduce the germline sequence, and a read error may be involved. The rearrangement uses TRBV27 and TRBJ2-1, with 8 bases aligning to TRBD1. Germline CDR1 is MNHEY and CDR2 is SMNVEV (reference sequence). CDR3 size: 15 residues. CDR3 sequence (DNA): TGTGCCGGCAGTGCAGGGGGCTTTACCTACAATGAGCAGTTCTTC. This encodes CAGSAGGFTYNEQFF.

Concerning this clonotype itself: Its ends do not fully match the called genes, so a read error is possible. J is TRBJ2-7 and V is TRBV29-1, with 7 bases fitting TRBD1. Germline V gene lookup returns CDR1 SQVTM and CDR2 ANQGSEA. This CDR3 spans 13 amino acids. The CDR3 loop reads CGVTDRSSYEQYF. The DNA for the CDR3 is TGCGGCGTGACGGACAGGAGCTCCTACGAGCAGTACTTC.

J is TRBJ2-3 and V is TRBV25-1; 7 bases match TRBD1. CDR3 length equals 15 residues. The trim removed 5 bases at V and 2 bases at J, leaving 7 bases unmatched. Germline assignment: CDR1 MGHDK and CDR2 SYGVNS. This CDR3 is CASSLQGIITDTQYF. As DNA, the CDR3 is TGTGCCAGCAGTTTACAGGGGATAATCACAGATACGCAGTATTTT.

The chain joins TRBV13 to TRBJ2-1; a weak D match, TRBD2 (5 bases). V lost 9 bases, J lost 12 bases, and 18 bases lay in between. The CDR3 spans 12 residues. Germline V gene sequence: CDR1 PRHDT, CDR2 FYEKMQ (reference sequence). In nucleotides, the CDR3 is TGTGCCAGTAGCCAACTAGGGAGAGGGCAGTTCTTC. Protein: CASSQLGRGQFF.

The V gene is TRBV25-1, the J gene TRBJ2-1; the match to TRBD2 covers 14 bases. CDR3 size: 16 residues. Trimming removed 5 bases from V and 13 bases from J; junction bases left unmatched: 13. Germline V CDR1 and CDR2: MGHDK, SYGVNS. The CDR3 nucleotides read TGTGCCAGCAGTATGGGACTAGCGGGAGCTGGGGGAGTCCAGTTCTTC. It specifies CASSMGLAGAGGVQFF. The variable domain in full, with the rest retrieved from reference TRBV25-1 and TRBJ2-1, is EADIYQTPRYLVIGTGKKITLECSQTMGHDKMYWYQQDPGMELHLIHYSYGVNSTEKGDLSSESTVSRIRTEHFPLTLESARPSHTSQYLCASSMGLAGAGGVQFFGPGTRLTVL.

The V call is TRBV4-1, the J call TRBJ2-5; 10 bases are a match to TRBD2. The CDR3 runs to 17 residues. The V segment lost 4 bases and the J segment 2 bases; nucleotides outside the gene matches: 10. CDR1 and CDR2 (germline): MGHRA, YSYEKL. CDR3 amino acids: CASSLLLAGAMQETQYF. CDR3 DNA: TGCGCCAGCAGCCTACTCCTAGCGGGAGCGATGCAAGAGACCCAGTACTTC.